The next 31 T cell receptor beta chains were all read from a single sample in a study of T-cell reconstitution after alpha-beta-depleted transplantation in children. The TCRbeta library was prepared with unique molecular identifiers. Using its own MiXCR run on the PCR reads, TCRdb lists one record per CDR3 protein. The data contain fewer than 700,000 distinct CDR3 sequences, 13% of them singletons. The sample here was PBMCs, mostly from graft donor cells, taken 360 days after TCRalphabeta/CD19-depleted stem cell transplant. The receptors were sampled from a male patient younger than 18 who had a stem cell transplant for acute myeloid leukemia, so the T cells may come from the graft donor.

The chain combines TRBV18 with TRBJ2-7; maybe TRBD2 (6 bases). The CDR3 loop spans 16 amino acids. Between the trimmed V and J ends, which lost 3 bases and 3 bases, there was a span of 18 bases. Germline V gene lookup returns CDR1 KGHSH and CDR2 LQKENI. In DNA form, the CDR3 reads TGTGCCAGCTCACCGATAGCGGCCACCACCAGCTACGAGCAGTACTTC. It is translated as CASSPIAATTSYEQYF.

This clonotype was counted only a few times. The rearrangement links TRBV6-1 to TRBJ1-5; perhaps TRBD1 as D (5 bases). This CDR3 contains 15 residues. CDR1 is MNHNS, CDR2 SASEGT, per germline. Trimming cost V 6 bases and J 0 bases, with 12 bases left between them. This CDR3 is CASRTRAYSNQPQHF. DNA for the CDR3: TGTGCCAGCAGAACCAGGGCCTATAGCAATCAGCCCCAGCATTTT.

A few counts support this clonotype. J is TRBJ2-3 and V is TRBV29-1; D is undetermined. Germline CDR1 and CDR2: SQVTM and ANQGSEA. V was trimmed by 4 bases and J by 3 bases, leaving 14 bases between them. This CDR3 region has 14 residues. CDR3 sequence (DNA): TGCAGCGTTGCAAATGGGCTACGGACAGATACGCAGTATTTT. Protein: CSVANGLRTDTQYF.

This chain links TRBV29-1 with TRBJ2-1; 11 bases line up with TRBD2. The CDR3 consists of 17 residues. V lost 8 bases and J lost 5; bases outside the gene matches: 17. Germline CDR1 SQVTM, CDR2 ANQGSEA. The CDR3 loop reads CSSLKTSGSTADNEQFF. CDR3 bases: TGCAGCTCCCTAAAAACTAGCGGGAGTACGGCGGACAATGAGCAGTTCTTC.

This clonotype appeared a few times. The chain joins TRBV20-1 to TRBJ2-1; the D call may be TRBD1 or TRBD2 (6 bases each). Germline lookup yields CDR1 DFQATT and CDR2 SNEGSKA (reference sequence). The CDR3 spans 15 residues. V was pared by 0 bases and J by 6 bases, with 15 bases between. For the CDR3, the DNA is TGCAGTGCTAGAGACCAACCCGGGGGCTCCAATGAGCAGTTCTTC. Translated: CSARDQPGGSNEQFF.

This clonotype was recorded at least ten times. This chain connects TRBV28 to TRBJ2-1; 10 positions agree with TRBD2. The CDR3 is 15 residues long. J lost 6 bases, V lost 7 bases, and 9 bases had no gene match. CDR1 and CDR2 from the germline V gene are MDHEN and SYDVKM. CDR3 protein: CASNLSGRALNEQFF. The CDR3 DNA sequence: TGTGCCAGCAATCTGAGCGGGAGGGCCCTCAATGAGCAGTTCTTC.

This clonotype was observed a few times. One end of the junction varies from germline; a read error may be responsible. V usage is TRBV20-1 and J usage is TRBJ1-1; D unresolved. From germline, CDR1 is DFQATT and CDR2 SNEGSKA (reference sequence). The length of the CDR3 is 10 residues. CDR3 region: CSAERTGAFF. The DNA of the CDR3 is TGCAGTGCTGAGCGGACTGGAGCTTTCTTT.

This clonotype has at least ten counts. The chain has TRBV5-5 and TRBJ2-3; D unresolved. V was pared by 1 base and J by 10 bases, with 7 bases between. The CDR3 has 11 amino acids. The V gene's germline CDR1 is SGHKS and CDR2 YYEKEE (reference sequence). The CDR3 coding sequence is TGTGCCAGCAGCTTGTTAACGGCGCAGTATTTT. Its protein product is CASSLLTAQYF. Based on the CDR3 plus reference TRBV5-5 and TRBJ2-3, the full variable domain is DAGVTQSPTHLIKTRGQQVTLRCSPISGHKSVSWYQQVLGQGPQFIFQYYEKEERGRGNFPDRFSARQFPNYSSELNVNALLLGDSALYLCASSLLTAQYFGPGTRLTVL.

The chain employs TRBV6-2 or TRBV6-3 and TRBJ2-1, with D possibly being TRBD2 (5 bases). The V end lost 8 bases, the J end lost 6 bases, and 17 bases lay between the germline ends. The CDR3 covers 14 residues. CDR1 is MNHEY and CDR2 is SVGEGT in the germline V gene. In DNA form, the CDR3 reads TGTGCCAGCTGGGAGAATGGGTTTTTCAATGAGCAGTTCTTC. Translating gives CASWENGFFNEQFF.

This clonotype was seen repeatedly, ten times or more. The chain employs TRBV25-1 and TRBJ2-1, with D perhaps TRBD1 (6 bases). This CDR3 comprises 18 residues. Per germline, CDR1 MGHDK and CDR2 SYGVNS. V was shortened by 1 base and J by 10 bases, with 26 bases between the two germline ends. CDR3 protein: CASSESPTGPRLQSEQFF. The CDR3 region has the DNA TGTGCCAGCAGTGAATCCCCAACAGGGCCCCGTCTACAATCCGAGCAGTTCTTC. Full variable domain (remainder filled in from reference TRBV25-1 and TRBJ2-1): EADIYQTPRYLVIGTGKKITLECSQTMGHDKMYWYQQDPGMELHLIHYSYGVNSTEKGDLSSESTVSRIRTEHFPLTLESARPSHTSQYLCASSESPTGPRLQSEQFFGPGTRLTVL.

This clonotype was seen only a few times. The V call is TRBV11-1, the J call TRBJ2-2; 9 positions agree with TRBD1. Germline lookup yields CDR1 SGHAT and CDR2 FQDESV (reference sequence). The CDR3 runs 16 residues. V was clipped by 4 bases and J by 0 bases; unmatched bases: 3. The CDR3 protein is CASSYRQGANTGELFF. The CDR3 nucleotides are TGTGCCAGCAGCTACCGACAGGGGGCGAACACCGGGGAGCTGTTTTTT. Variable domain in full (rest from reference TRBV11-1 and TRBJ2-2): EAEVAQSPRYKITEKSQAVAFWCDPISGHATLYWYRQILGQGPELLVQFQDESVVDDSQLPKDRFSAERLKGVDSTLKIQPAELGDSAMYLCASSYRQGANTGELFFGEGSRLTVL.

There are a few counts of this clonotype. The chain has TRBV29-1 and TRBJ2-5; TRBD2 is a possible D gene (5 bases). Germline V gene lookup returns CDR1 SQVTM and CDR2 ANQGSEA. The CDR3 totals 15 residues. Trimming removed 4 bases from V and 3 bases from J, with 18 bases in between. CDR3 nucleotides: TGCAGCGTTGGTGGCGTGCGCGGGTATGAAGAGACCCAGTACTTC. Amino acids: CSVGGVRGYEETQYF.

The rearrangement uses TRBV15 and TRBJ2-3, with a weak D call TRBD2 (5 bases). V was pared by 7 bases and J by 6 bases, with 20 bases between. The germline V gene encodes CDR1 LNHNV and CDR2 YYDKDF (reference sequence). The CDR3 contains 15 residues. CDR3 DNA sequence: TGTGCCACCAAAGAAGAACAAAGTAGGAGGGATACGCAGTATTTT. The encoded protein is CATKEEQSRRDTQYF.

Ten or more counts support this clonotype. Written as DNA, the CDR3 is TGCAGTCTTCGGAGGGGAGTCGACCCCTACGAGCAGTACTTC. Translating it yields CSLRRGVDPYEQYF. The V gene is TRBV20-1, the J gene TRBJ2-7; TRBD2 is a possible D gene (6 bases). Deletions cut 8 bases from V and 2 bases from J, with 19 bases between. Germline V gene data show CDR1 as DFQATT and CDR2 as SNEGSKA (reference sequence). The CDR3 consists of 14 residues.

This rearrangement joins TRBV5-1 to TRBJ2-7, with D possibly being TRBD1 (6 bases). This CDR3 comprises 19 residues. The V gene lost 4 bases and the J gene lost 2 bases, with 28 bases spanning the gap. Looked up from germline, CDR1 is SGHRS and CDR2 is YFSETQ. This chain's CDR3 is CASSPRFDSRDKDPYEQYF. The CDR3 DNA is TGCGCCAGCAGCCCGCGATTCGACAGTCGGGACAAGGACCCCTACGAGCAGTACTTC.

This clonotype came up a few times. The rearrangement joins TRBV28 to TRBJ2-7; D remains unclear. CDR1 MDHEN and CDR2 SYDVKM come from the germline V gene. This CDR3 region has 13 residues. The ends were cut back, 4 bases at V and 3 bases at J, with 10 bases in the middle. CDR3 sequence (DNA): TGTGCCAGCAGTTACCCGGGTCGCTACGAGCAGTACTTC. Translation gives CASSYPGRYEQYF.

Only one count was recorded for this clonotype. The J gene is TRBJ2-3, the V gene TRBV2; 14 nucleotides line up with TRBD2. This CDR3 contains 20 residues. Per the germline V gene, CDR1 is SNHLY and CDR2 is FYNNEI. The ends lost 6 bases at V and 3 bases at J; junction bases unmatched: 17. This chain's CDR3 is CASSQDLTPGLAGDTDTQYF. The CDR3 region has the DNA TGTGCCAGCAGCCAAGACCTAACCCCGGGACTAGCGGGAGATACAGATACGCAGTATTTT.

J is TRBJ2-2 and V is TRBV28; either TRBD1 or TRBD2 may supply D (5 bases each). This CDR3 region has 15 residues. Per germline, CDR1 MDHEN and CDR2 SYDVKM. The germline V and J ends were trimmed by 5 bases and 4 bases, with 14 bases remaining between them. The CDR3 bases are TGTGCCAGCAGTCTCCTAGGGGACCCCACCGGGGAGCTGTTTTTT. Translation gives CASSLLGDPTGELFF.

This clonotype was detected only a few times. This rearrangement joins TRBV20-1 to TRBJ2-6, with 8 bases identical to TRBD1. The CDR3 runs to 18 residues. Germline V lookup: CDR1 DFQATT, CDR2 SNEGSKA (reference sequence). Germline trimming cut 1 base from V and 0 bases from J; bases unmatched to any gene: 8. CDR3 DNA: TGCAGTGCTAGAGCCTCCGGGACAGGCTCCTCTGGGGCCAACGTCCTGACTTTC. It translates to CSARASGTGSSGANVLTF.

In this sample, this clonotype turned up a few times. This chain joins TRBV5-1 and TRBJ2-7; D is uncertain. Germline V gene lookup returns CDR1 SGHRS and CDR2 YFSETQ. Trimming left V 0 bases short and J 5 bases short, with 12 bases between. CDR3 length: 14 amino acids. CDR3 bases: TGCGCCAGCAGCTTGGAGGGCCCATGGAACGAGCAGTACTTC. This codes for CASSLEGPWNEQYF.

The V gene is TRBV13, the J gene TRBJ2-1, with 9 bases that match TRBD2. The V and J ends lost 2 bases and 9 bases, in that order; junction bases with no gene match: 20. CDR1 and CDR2 from the germline V gene are PRHDT and FYEKMQ (reference sequence). CDR3 size: 19 residues. The CDR3 spells CASSLTLIWREGHYSEQFF. The CDR3 coding sequence is TGTGCCAGCAGCTTAACCCTAATATGGCGGGAGGGCCATTATAGTGAGCAGTTCTTC. Drawing the rest from reference TRBV13 and TRBJ2-1, the complete variable domain is AAGVIQSPRHLIKEKRETATLKCYPIPRHDTVYWYQQGPGQDPQFLISFYEKMQSDKGSIPDRFSAQQFSDYHSELNMSSLELGDSALYFCASSLTLIWREGHYSEQFFGPGTRLTVL.

The V and J genes are TRBV2 and TRBJ2-7; 11 nucleotides match TRBD2. Germline CDR1 reads SNHLY; CDR2 reads FYNNEI. This CDR3 contains 13 residues. Trimming cost V 8 bases and J 5 bases; bases outside gene matches: 5. The CDR3 loop reads CASLSGREDEQYF. CDR3 DNA sequence: TGTGCCAGCCTTAGCGGGAGGGAGGACGAGCAGTACTTC.

In its sample, this clonotype was seen many times. The chain employs TRBV28 and TRBJ2-1; 10 nucleotides match TRBD1. J gave up 7 bases and V 5 bases, and 8 bases lay outside the gene matches. There are 15 residues in the CDR3. The germline V gene encodes CDR1 MDHEN and CDR2 SYDVKM. The CDR3 is CASSPPDRGRNEQFF. DNA of the CDR3: TGTGCCAGCAGTCCCCCCGACAGGGGGCGTAATGAGCAGTTCTTC.

The chain has TRBV7-6 and TRBJ2-1; 10 bases agree with TRBD1. Germline V CDR1 and CDR2: SGHVS, FNYEAQ. The CDR3 consists of 17 residues. J gave up 8 bases and V 1 base, and 11 bases lay outside the gene matches. The CDR3: CASSLGSGTGVWDEQFF. Here the CDR3 DNA reads TGTGCCAGCAGCTTAGGTAGCGGGACAGGGGTTTGGGATGAGCAGTTCTTC.

This chain joins TRBV29-1 and TRBJ2-2, with 8 bases identical to TRBD2. J gave up 3 bases and V 0 bases, and 6 bases lay outside the gene matches. Germline values: CDR1 SQVTM, CDR2 ANQGSEA. The CDR3 covers 16 residues. The CDR3 spells CSVEDPTSGYTGELFF. The CDR3 DNA reads as TGCAGCGTTGAAGATCCAACTAGCGGTTACACCGGGGAGCTGTTTTTT.

The gene calls are TRBV29-1 and TRBJ1-2, with D perhaps matching TRBD1 (5 bases). Trimming stripped 7 bases from V and 6 bases from J, with 15 bases between. CDR1 SQVTM and CDR2 ANQGSEA come from the germline V gene. This CDR3 comprises 12 residues. CDR3 sequence: CSAYLQAHGYTF. In nucleotides, the CDR3 is TGCAGCGCATACCTACAGGCCCATGGCTACACCTTC.

The chain couples TRBV7-9 to TRBJ2-1; 7 bases are shared with TRBD1. Losses at the gene ends were 0 bases for V and 5 bases for J; bases not matched to a gene: 4. The CDR3 has 15 amino acids. From germline, CDR1 is SEHNR and CDR2 FQNEAQ (reference sequence). In DNA form, the CDR3 reads TGTGCCAGCAGCTTAGCTTCGGGACAGAACAATGAGCAGTTCTTC. Its protein product is CASSLASGQNNEQFF.

This chain links TRBV5-6 with TRBJ2-7; D may be TRBD1 or TRBD2 (5 bases each). This CDR3 has 15 amino acids. The germline V and J ends were trimmed by 0 bases and 5 bases, with 15 bases remaining between them. CDR1 and CDR2 from the germline V gene are SGHDT and YYEEEE. CDR3 sequence: CASSLGGRELDEQYF. CDR3 nucleotide sequence: TGTGCCAGCAGCTTGGGGGGCAGGGAGTTGGACGAGCAGTACTTC.

This sequence joins TRBV11-2 and TRBJ2-7; the D is unclear. The CDR3 extends over 14 amino acids. Trimming removed 7 bases from V and 3 bases from J, with 16 bases in between. The germline CDR1 and CDR2 sequences are SGHAT and FQNNGV. The DNA for the CDR3 is TGTGCCAGCACCTCCCTCAGAGCTTACTACGAGCAGTACTTC. Protein: CASTSLRAYYEQYF.

The CDR3 DNA sequence: TGTGCCAGCAGTTACTGGGGGAGGGGGGCCGGGGAGCTGTTTTTT. Translated, it gives CASSYWGRGAGELFF. This sequence joins TRBV6-5 and TRBJ2-2, with a weak D call TRBD2 (7 bases). The CDR3 runs to 15 residues. Trimming took 1 base from V and 6 from J, leaving 12 bases between them. Germline loops: CDR1 MNHEY, CDR2 SVGAGI.

This clonotype was observed a handful of times. The genes are TRBV11-2 and TRBJ2-7, with D perhaps TRBD1 or TRBD2 (5 bases each). The V gene lost 3 bases and the J gene lost 5 bases, with 20 bases spanning the gap. This CDR3 contains 16 residues. Germline loops: CDR1 SGHAT, CDR2 FQNNGV. This CDR3 is CASSFRSGTPSHEQYF. For the CDR3, the DNA is TGTGCCAGCAGCTTCCGATCCGGGACCCCGTCCCACGAGCAGTACTTC.